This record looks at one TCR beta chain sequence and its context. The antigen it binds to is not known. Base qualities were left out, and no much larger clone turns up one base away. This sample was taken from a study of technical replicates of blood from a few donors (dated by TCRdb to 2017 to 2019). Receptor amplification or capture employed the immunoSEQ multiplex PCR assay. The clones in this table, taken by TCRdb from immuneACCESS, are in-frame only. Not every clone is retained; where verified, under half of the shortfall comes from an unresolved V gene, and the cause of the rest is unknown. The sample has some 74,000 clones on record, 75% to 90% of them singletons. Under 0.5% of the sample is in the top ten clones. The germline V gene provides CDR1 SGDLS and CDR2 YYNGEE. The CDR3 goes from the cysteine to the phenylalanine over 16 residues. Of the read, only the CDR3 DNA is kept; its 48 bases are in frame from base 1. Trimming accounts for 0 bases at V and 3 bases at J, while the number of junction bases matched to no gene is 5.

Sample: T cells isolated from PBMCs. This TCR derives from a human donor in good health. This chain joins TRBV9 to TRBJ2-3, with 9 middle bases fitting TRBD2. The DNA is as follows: TGTGCCAGCAGCGTAGTCGGGCTAGCGGGGACAGATACGCAGTATTTT. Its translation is CASSVVGLAGTDTQYF.